The present T cell receptor beta chain was sequenced within a study of shared clonotypes between healthy human individuals. Study-wide points: Specimens sampled were limited to blood, with tissue repertoires likely differing.

This CDR3 is built from 15 residues. The germline gives CDR1 KGHSH, CDR2 LQKENI. V lost 3 bases to trimming and J lost 4 bases; unmatched junction nucleotides: 5. About this clone itself: Its cognate antigen is unknown. Other DNA sequences of this sample code for an identical CDR3.

Each subset's genomic DNA was split evenly across several immunoSEQ plates. TCRdb's copy holds only in-frame clones and misses some; the assay was immunoSEQ multiplex PCR. This table has about 1.5 million clones, 95% to 99% appearing once. The receptor was derived from a man in his thirties or forties in good health. The specimen sequenced was naive CD4+ T cells sorted from blood. Sample subset: CD45RA+ positively selected. The chain combines TRBV18 with TRBJ2-3; TRBD2 matches at 9 bases. The CDR3 protein is CASSPPGLAPDTQYF. Written as DNA, the CDR3 is TGTGCCAGCTCACCTCCGGGACTAGCCCCAGATACGCAGTATTTT.